The rows below give T cell receptor beta chains drawn from one sample of a study of cytomegalovirus exposure and HLA in healthy donors. The table came from immunoSEQ multiplex PCR; TCRdb's copy has only in-frame clones and leaves some out. Among about 170,000 clones listed, approximately 59% were seen once. The specimen was PBMCs. The receptors were sampled from a man in his forties in good health and CMV-seronegative. The CDR3 runs from the conserved cysteine through the conserved F or W. The D gene is left open where the match is weak. Clone size appears in some rows only: once, few, many, or a class for an expanded clone.

d_call clone_size cdr3_length j_call v_call cdr3_aa cdr3_nt
. . 14 TRBJ2-1 TRBV7-7 CASPGQKSYNEQFF TGTGCCAGCCCCGGACAGAAGTCCTACAATGAGCAGTTCTTC
TRBD1 . 15 TRBJ1-2 TRBV6-6 CASSSSGTANYGYTF TGTGCCAGCAGTTCTTCCGGGACAGCTAACTATGGCTACACCTTC
TRBD2 . 16 TRBJ2-3 TRBV5-1 CASSSTAGGGTDTQYF TGCGCCAGCAGCTCTACCGCGGGGGGCGGCACAGATACGCAGTATTTT
TRBD1 . 13 TRBJ1-2 TRBV19 CASSPPQGAGYTF TGTGCCAGTAGTCCCCCGCAGGGGGCTGGCTACACCTTC
. . 14 TRBJ2-3 TRBV6-5 CASSQTASTDTQYF TGTGCCAGCAGTCAAACAGCTAGCACAGATACGCAGTATTTT
. . 14 TRBJ1-1 TRBV25-1 CASSGRDWATEAFF TGTGCCAGCAGTGGCAGGGATTGGGCCACTGAAGCTTTCTTT
. few 13 TRBJ2-3 TRBV7-2 CASSFVGADTQYF TGTGCCAGCAGCTTCGTTGGAGCAGATACGCAGTATTTT
. . 16 TRBJ1-1 TRBV6-5 CASSYSSGGTNTEAFF TGTGCCAGCAGTTACTCGTCTGGGGGGACGAACACTGAAGCTTTCTTT
TRBD1 few 12 TRBJ1-2 TRBV10-2 CASSTGGDGYTF TGCGCCAGCAGTACAGGGGGCGATGGCTACACCTTC
. . 15 TRBJ2-1 TRBV7-8 CASSLAAHGYNEQFF TGTGCCAGCAGCTTAGCGGCCCACGGGTACAATGAGCAGTTCTTC
. . 16 TRBJ1-5 TRBV6-1 CASREIRGSSNQPQHF TGTGCCAGCAGGGAAATCAGGGGATCGAGCAATCAGCCCCAGCATTTT
TRBD2 few 19 TRBJ2-1 TRBV5-1 CASSLATSGGSSSYNEQFF TGCGCCAGCAGCTTGGCCACTAGCGGGGGGTCCAGCTCCTACAATGAGCAGTTCTTC
. . 12 TRBJ2-3 TRBV5-1 CASSPLGDTQYF TGCGCCAGCAGCCCCCTCGGGGATACGCAGTATTTT
TRBD2 . 14 TRBJ2-7 TRBV6-5 CASRRGLAGYEQYF TGTGCCAGCAGGCGGGGACTAGCGGGCTACGAGCAGTACTTC
TRBD1 . 14 TRBJ1-3 TRBV28 CASSLQGAGNTVYF TGTGCCAGCAGTTTACAGGGGGCTGGAAACACCGTATATTTT
. . 14 TRBJ2-5 TRBV5-1 CASSADRLQETQYF TGCGCCAGCAGCGCCGACAGGCTCCAAGAGACCCAGTACTTC
. . 13 TRBJ1-1 TRBV5-1 CASSLGGGTEAFF TGCGCCAGCAGCTTGGGTGGCGGCACTGAAGCTTTCTTT
. few 14 TRBJ2-7 TRBV5-3 CARSLVRVLYEQYF TGTGCCAGAAGCTTGGTGAGGGTCCTCTACGAGCAGTACTTC
TRBD2 . 18 TRBJ2-2 TRBV13 CASSAELLAGVGTGELFF TGTGCCAGCAGCGCCGAATTACTAGCGGGAGTGGGTACCGGGGAGCTGTTTTTT
TRBD1 few 14 TRBJ1-2 TRBV6-4 CASSTGTGGVGYTF TGTGCCAGCAGCACCGGGACAGGGGGCGTCGGCTACACCTTC
. . 16 TRBJ2-3 TRBV5-1 CASSPTTGTSTDTQYF TGCGCCAGCAGCCCGACGACAGGGACTAGCACAGATACGCAGTATTTT
. . 13 TRBJ1-2 TRBV30 CAWNLDPSGGYTF TGTGCCTGGAATCTGGACCCCAGCGGAGGCTACACCTTC
. . 13 TRBJ2-1 TRBV6-6 CASSSSGWNEQFF TGTGCCAGCAGCTCGAGCGGGTGGAATGAGCAGTTCTTC
. . 18 TRBJ1-1 TRBV7-9 CSSSYRTTGLSIDTEAFF TGTTCCAGCAGCTACAGGACAACAGGGCTCTCTATTGACACTGAAGCTTTCTTT
. many 12 TRBJ2-7 TRBV7-9 CASGEADHEQYF TGTGCCAGCGGGGAGGCGGACCACGAGCAGTACTTC
. . 12 TRBJ1-5 TRBV30 CAWSAFNQPQHF TGTGCCTGGAGTGCCTTCAATCAGCCCCAGCATTTT
. . 17 TRBJ1-6 TRBV28 CATSPSPGDHSNSPLHF TGTGCCACCTCTCCTTCACCCGGGGATCATAGCAATTCACCCCTCCACTTT
TRBD1 . 15 TRBJ2-7 TRBV19 CASSTRQGGGYEQYF TGTGCCAGTAGTACCAGACAGGGGGGCGGCTACGAGCAGTACTTC
. . 15 TRBJ2-2 TRBV5-1 CASSSTGDGTGELFF TGCGCCAGCAGCTCCACAGGAGATGGGACCGGGGAGCTGTTTTTT
TRBD1 . 12 TRBJ2-5 TRBV27 CARGQGEETQYF TGTGCCAGGGGACAGGGAGAAGAGACCCAGTACTTC
. . 13 TRBJ2-5 TRBV5-4 CASSSISGETQYF TGTGCCAGCAGCTCCATCTCCGGGGAGACCCAGTACTTC
TRBD2 . 14 TRBJ2-7 TRBV19 CASSIVGAAGEQYF TGTGCCAGTAGTATAGTCGGGGCAGCGGGAGAGCAGTACTTC
. . 14 TRBJ2-3 TRBV7-2 CASSLDWGEDTQYF TGTGCCAGCAGCTTAGACTGGGGAGAGGATACGCAGTATTTT
TRBD2 . 15 TRBJ2-2 TRBV7-6 CASSAGGLATGELFF TGTGCCAGCAGCGCAGGGGGACTAGCCACCGGGGAGCTGTTTTTT
TRBD1 . 16 TRBJ1-2 TRBV27 CASRGTVGPPIYGYTF TGTGCCAGCAGAGGGACAGTAGGACCCCCGATCTATGGCTACACCTTC
. once 14 TRBJ2-7 TRBV7-6 CASSLGPGTPIFSF TGTGCCAGCAGCTTAGGCCCCGGGACTCCCATTTTTAGCTTC
TRBD1 few 17 TRBJ2-7 TRBV4-1 CASSPSPGQGTSYEQYF TGCGCCAGCAGCCCGAGTCCGGGACAGGGGACCTCCTACGAGCAGTACTTC
. . 15 TRBJ2-5 TRBV6-1 CASSEQGSYQETQYF TGTGCCAGCAGTGAACAGGGGTCGTACCAAGAGACCCAGTACTTC